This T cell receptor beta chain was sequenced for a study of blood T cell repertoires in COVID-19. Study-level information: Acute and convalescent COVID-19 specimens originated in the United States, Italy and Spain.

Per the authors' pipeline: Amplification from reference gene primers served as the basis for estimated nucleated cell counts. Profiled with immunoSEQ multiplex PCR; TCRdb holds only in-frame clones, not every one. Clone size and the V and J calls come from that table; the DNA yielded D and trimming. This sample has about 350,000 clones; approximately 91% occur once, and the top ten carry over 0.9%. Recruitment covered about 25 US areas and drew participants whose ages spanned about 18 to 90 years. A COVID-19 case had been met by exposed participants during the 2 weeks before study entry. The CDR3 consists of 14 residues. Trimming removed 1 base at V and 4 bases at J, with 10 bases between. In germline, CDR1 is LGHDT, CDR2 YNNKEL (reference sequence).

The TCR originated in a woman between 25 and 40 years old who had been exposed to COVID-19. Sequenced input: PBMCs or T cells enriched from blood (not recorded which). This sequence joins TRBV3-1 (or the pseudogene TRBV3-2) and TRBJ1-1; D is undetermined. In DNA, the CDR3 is TGTGCCAGCAGCCAAGTCGAAACGAGCACTGAAGCTTTCTTT. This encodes CASSQVETSTEAFF.